Listed here are 15 T cell receptor beta chains from one sample, sequenced in a study of blood T cell repertoires in COVID-19. Some clones are missing from TCRdb's copy, which holds only in-frame ones; the method was immunoSEQ multiplex PCR. There are 200,000 to 250,000 clones in the sample; 85% to 90% occur only once, and 14% to 15% lies in the top ten. The sample was PBMCs or T cells enriched from blood (not recorded which). All receptors come from a woman in her fifties or sixties with acute COVID-19.

The genes are TRBV6-6 and TRBJ1-4; D is possibly TRBD1 (5 bases). Trimming shortened V by 5 bases and J by 0 bases, and 10 bases separated the two germline ends. Germline values: CDR1 MNHNY, CDR2 SVGAGI (reference sequence). CDR3 length: 15 residues. The CDR3 is CASSRGGATNEKLFF. The DNA of the CDR3 is TGTGCCAGCAGTCGGGGGGGAGCAACTAATGAAAAACTGTTTTTT.

The genes are TRBV28 and TRBJ2-7; tentative D call: TRBD1 (6 bases). With 7 bases removed from V and 0 bases from J, the gap between germline ends came to 10 bases. Germline V gene sequence: CDR1 MDHEN, CDR2 SYDVKM. This CDR3 contains 13 residues. This CDR3 reads CASKQGPSYEQYF. The CDR3 nucleotides read TGTGCCAGCAAACAGGGTCCCTCCTACGAGCAGTACTTC.

The chain joins TRBV4-1 to TRBJ1-2; D perhaps matches TRBD1 (5 bases). V lost 2 bases to trimming and J lost 2 bases, with 15 bases between them. This CDR3 has 16 residues. Germline V lookup: CDR1 MGHRA, CDR2 YSYEKL. CDR3 nucleotide sequence: TGCGCCAGCAGCCAACCCCGCCGGGGGACGAACTATGGCTACACCTTC. This sequence encodes CASSQPRRGTNYGYTF.

The rearrangement joins TRBV7-9 to TRBJ2-6; 7 positions agree with TRBD2. Germline CDR1 and CDR2: SEHNR and FQNEAQ (reference sequence). The junction had 7 bases not matched to a gene; V was cut back by 5 bases and J by 0 bases. The CDR3 spans 17 residues. CDR3 bases: TGTGCCAGCAGCGTGACGGGGGGTTACTCTGGGGCCAACGTCCTGACTTTC. Translation gives CASSVTGGYSGANVLTF.

CDR3 nucleotide sequence: TGTGCCAGCAGTGCACAATGGACAGGGGGAGCCGGGAGCAATCAGCCCCAGCATTTT. It is translated as CASSAQWTGGAGSNQPQHF. The rearrangement joins TRBV2 to TRBJ1-5; 10 bases agree with TRBD1. Looked up from germline, CDR1 is SNHLY and CDR2 is FYNNEI. The CDR3 sequence is 19 residues long. The trim removed 4 bases at V and 1 base at J, leaving 13 bases unmatched.

The chain combines TRBV5-1 with TRBJ2-5; the D gene is possibly TRBD1 (6 bases). Trimming took off 4 bases at V and 2 bases at J, with 12 bases between the two ends. Germline values: CDR1 SGHRS, CDR2 YFSETQ. The CDR3 runs to 14 residues. Written as DNA, the CDR3 is TGCGCCAGCAGCCCGGACAGCACTCAAGAGACCCAGTACTTC. It codes for CASSPDSTQETQYF. Using reference TRBV5-1 and TRBJ2-5 for the parts outside the CDR3, the full variable domain is KAGVTQTPRYLIKTRGQQVTLSCSPISGHRSVSWYQQTPGQGLQFLFEYFSETQRNKGNFPGRFSGRQFSNSRSEMNVSTLELGDSALYLCASSPDSTQETQYFGPGTRLLVL.

This clone occurred once. The rearrangement joins TRBV11-3 to TRBJ2-1; D perhaps matches TRBD1 (6 bases). CDR3 length: 14 residues. Germline V CDR1 and CDR2: SGHNT, YENEEA. V lost 3 bases and J lost 3, with 9 bases in between. CDR3 nucleotides: TGTGCCAGCAGCTTTCGGACAGACTACAATGAGCAGTTCTTC. It specifies CASSFRTDYNEQFF.

This clone was counted once. The chain is built from TRBV18 and TRBJ2-7, with 7 bases that match TRBD2. With V trimmed by 6 bases and J by 5 bases, 13 bases remained unmatched. Germline assignment: CDR1 KGHSH and CDR2 LQKENI. The CDR3 consists of 15 residues. CDR3 coding DNA: TGTGCCAGCTCGCTGGAAGGGAGCGGGACGGACGAGCAGTACTTC. Protein sequence: CASSLEGSGTDEQYF.

This clone was recorded once. The genes are TRBV12-3 or TRBV12-4 and TRBJ1-2; TRBD1 aligns across 9 bases. This CDR3 region has 13 residues. With 5 bases clipped from V and 8 bases from J, the junction kept 6 bases outside the gene matches. The CDR3 is CASSPGQGLGYTF. CDR3 nucleotides: TGTGCCAGCAGTCCGGGACAGGGTCTCGGCTACACCTTC.

This rearrangement joins TRBV2 to TRBJ1-2, with D possibly being TRBD1 (6 bases). Germline assignment: CDR1 SNHLY and CDR2 FYNNEI. Trimming took off 5 bases at V and 0 bases at J, with 16 bases between the two ends. The CDR3 runs to 16 residues. The CDR3 is CASSPYRRTANYGYTF. CDR3 DNA sequence: TGTGCCAGCAGTCCTTACCGCCGGACAGCTAACTATGGCTACACCTTC.

This sequence joins TRBV5-4 and TRBJ1-1; the D gene is possibly TRBD1 (6 bases). V lost 2 bases to trimming and J lost 0 bases, with 11 bases between them. CDR1 is SGHNT and CDR2 is YYREEE in the germline V gene (reference sequence). The CDR3 consists of 15 residues. CDR3 sequence (DNA): TGTGCCAGCAGCTTTACAGGGTGGATGAACACTGAAGCTTTCTTT. Encoded protein: CASSFTGWMNTEAFF.

This chain uses TRBV18 with TRBJ1-1, with a weak D call TRBD1 (5 bases). The ends were cut back, 6 bases at V and 5 bases at J, with 16 bases in the middle. In germline, CDR1 is KGHSH, CDR2 LQKENI. The CDR3 spans 14 residues. CDR3 region: CASSEGAVGTEAFF. The CDR3 DNA reads TGTGCCAGCTCCGAAGGGGCGGTCGGGACTGAAGCTTTCTTT.

This sequence joins TRBV28 and TRBJ1-5; 10 nucleotides align to TRBD1. This CDR3 is built from 14 residues. CDR1 is MDHEN, CDR2 SYDVKM, per germline. Unmatched junction bases numbered 5, after V lost 3 bases and J lost 9 bases. The DNA of the CDR3 is TGTGCCAGCAGTTTGACAGGGGGCATGATGCCCCAGCATTTT. Amino acid sequence: CASSLTGGMMPQHF.

Written as DNA, the CDR3 is TGTGCCAGCAGCACACCAGGGGTCGGTCGGAAAGCTTTCTTT. Encoded protein: CASSTPGVGRKAFF. This chain joins TRBV16 and TRBJ1-1; tentative D call: TRBD1 (6 bases). Germline CDR1 and CDR2: KGHSY and FQNENV. V lost 5 bases to trimming and J lost 9 bases, with 19 bases between them. CDR3 size: 14 residues.

This chain links TRBV7-2 with TRBJ1-6; 7 bases agree with TRBD1. From germline, CDR1 is SGHTA and CDR2 FQGNSA. The CDR3 is 14 residues long. Trimming at V came to 6 bases and at J to 8 bases, leaving 7 bases not matched to a gene. CDR3: CASRPGQEDSPLHF. The DNA of the CDR3 is TGTGCCAGCAGACCCGGACAGGAGGATTCACCCCTCCACTTT.